The 17 T cell receptor beta chains listed next were all sequenced from one sample in a study of blood T cells in healthy people across ages. A sample-barcoded 5' primer and a J-beta primer mix were used in a second PCR of roughly 6 to 12 cycles. MiXCR, run by TCRdb on the 5' RACE reads, gives a single entry per CDR3 protein. The sample yields some 940,000 distinct CDR3 sequences, 25% to 35% seen once. This sample was shared with a second study, whose subject was T cells of mothers and their children.

Input material: blood. These TCRs come from a woman between 40 and 55 years old in good health.

This clonotype appeared a single time. The CDR3 loop reads CASSFVQGANGYTF. The DNA of the CDR3 is TGTGCCAGCAGCTTTGTTCAGGGGGCGAATGGCTACACCTTC. The chain uses TRBV7-2 and TRBJ1-2; TRBD1 matches at 8 bases. The CDR3 has 14 amino acids. Trimming removed 3 bases from V and 6 bases from J; junction bases left unmatched: 6. In germline, CDR1 is SGHTA, CDR2 FQGNSA.

This clonotype has more than one count but fewer than ten. V and J are TRBV9 and TRBJ2-2, with D tentatively TRBD1 (6 bases). CDR1 SGDLS and CDR2 YYNGEE come from the germline V gene. V lost 4 bases and J 2 bases, leaving 15 bases between the germline ends. The CDR3 consists of 16 residues. The CDR3, as DNA: TGTGCCAGCAGCCCTACAGGCAGGGGAAACACCGGGGAGCTGTTTTTT. Translation gives CASSPTGRGNTGELFF. The whole variable domain, filled in from reference TRBV9 and TRBJ2-2, reads DSGVTQTPKHLITATGQRVTLRCSPRSGDLSVYWYQQSLDQGLQFLIQYYNGEERAKGNILERFSAQQFPDLHSELNLSSLELGDSALYFCASSPTGRGNTGELFFGEGSRLTVL.

This clonotype was seen a handful of times. V gene TRBV12-3 or TRBV12-4 combines with J gene TRBJ1-3; D is perhaps TRBD1 (5 bases). V dropped 5 bases and J dropped 2 bases, with 10 bases sitting between them. The CDR3 length is 14 residues. This CDR3 reads CASSATGPGNTIYF. CDR3 DNA: TGTGCCAGCAGTGCCACAGGACCTGGAAACACCATATATTTT.

The V and J genes are TRBV5-1 and TRBJ2-4, with 10 bases that match TRBD1. From germline, CDR1 is SGHRS and CDR2 YFSETQ. The CDR3 is 16 residues long. V shed 3 bases and J 8 bases; nucleotides not matched to a gene: 11. The CDR3 spells CASSSRRGTGADIQYF. The DNA of the CDR3 is TGCGCCAGCAGCTCACGCCGAGGGACAGGGGCGGACATTCAGTACTTC.

This clonotype appeared many times. This chain links TRBV5-5 with TRBJ1-1; tentatively, D is TRBD1 (6 bases). The CDR3 has 13 amino acids. V was clipped by 2 bases and J by 5 bases, with 10 bases between them. Germline CDR1 is SGHKS and CDR2 is YYEKEE (reference sequence). CDR3 coding DNA: TGTGCCAGCAGCTTAACCAGGGGAACTGAAGCTTTCTTT. As protein: CASSLTRGTEAFF.

This clonotype was counted ten times or more. This chain links TRBV7-3 with TRBJ2-7, with TRBD1 matching 8 bases. The germline V gene has CDR1 SGHTA and CDR2 FQGTGA. The CDR3 extends over 14 amino acids. J was trimmed by 4 bases and V by 5 bases; bases with no gene match: 7. CDR3 DNA: TGTGCCAGCAGCCGACAGGGGAATGGGTACGAGCAGTACTTC. Translating gives CASSRQGNGYEQYF.

This clonotype was recorded only once. Just one base apart from a much larger clone, this may be a read error. The gene calls are TRBV20-1 and TRBJ2-1; 9 bases are a match to TRBD2. The J call may be wrong; the DNA end is better matched by TRBJ2-7. The CDR3 extends over 13 amino acids. The germline CDR1 and CDR2 sequences are DFQATT and SNEGSKA (reference sequence). CDR3 residues: CSALAGSYNEQYF. CDR3 DNA sequence: TGCAGTGCTCTAGCGGGGTCCTACAATGAGCAGTACTTC.

The chain is built from TRBV5-5 and TRBJ1-6; D is possibly TRBD1 (6 bases). This CDR3 is 16 amino acids long. Germline V lookup: CDR1 SGHKS, CDR2 YYEKEE (reference sequence). The germline V and J ends were trimmed by 1 base and 1 base, with 9 bases remaining between them. The CDR3 region has the DNA TGTGCCAGCAGCTTGACGGGGGCGTCCTATAATTCACCCCTCCACTTT. Protein: CASSLTGASYNSPLHF.

V usage is TRBV7-9 and J usage is TRBJ1-1, with TRBD1 identical over 7 bases. Losses at the gene ends were 0 bases for V and 10 bases for J; bases not matched to a gene: 8. CDR1 is SEHNR and CDR2 is FQNEAQ in the germline V gene (reference sequence). The CDR3 extends over 14 amino acids. CDR3 nucleotide sequence: TGTGCCAGCAGCTTAGCGTTACAGGGGTCCAGAGCTTTCTTT. This translates into CASSLALQGSRAFF. The whole variable domain, remainder taken from reference TRBV7-9 and TRBJ1-1, is DTGVSQNPRHKITKRGQNVTFRCDPISEHNRLYWYRQTLGQGPEFLTYFQNEAQLEKSRLLSDRFSAERPKGSFSTLEIQRTEQGDSAMYLCASSLALQGSRAFFGQGTRLTVV.

In its sample, this clonotype was seen many times. V usage is TRBV7-2 and J usage is TRBJ2-4, with TRBD1 matching over 7 bases. Germline loops: CDR1 SGHTA, CDR2 FQGNSA. This CDR3 is 14 amino acids long. V trimming: 3 bases; J trimming: 8 bases; junction bases outside the gene matches: 7. CDR3 DNA sequence: TGTGCCAGCAGCTTTGGCAACAGGGGACACATTCAGTACTTC. It codes for CASSFGNRGHIQYF.

This clonotype has at least ten counts. This chain joins TRBV7-6 and TRBJ1-1, with unresolved D. This CDR3 comprises 14 residues. Trimming left V 1 base short and J 7 bases short, with 13 bases between. The germline gives CDR1 SGHVS, CDR2 FNYEAQ. For the CDR3, the DNA is TGTGCCAGCAGCTTAGGGACTCGTGCGTATGAAGCTTTCTTT. The encoded protein is CASSLGTRAYEAFF.

The rearrangement joins TRBV6-2 or TRBV6-3 to TRBJ2-3; 8 nucleotides match TRBD2. Trimming took 7 bases from V and 5 from J; bases not matched to a gene: 8. CDR1 is MNHEY, CDR2 SVGEGT, per germline. This CDR3 has 14 residues. The CDR3 protein is CASKRGLERDTQYF. CDR3 bases: TGTGCCAGCAAGCGGGGGCTGGAACGAGATACGCAGTATTTT.

This clonotype turned up a few times. This chain joins TRBV5-6 and TRBJ2-1; 8 bases fit TRBD2. Trimming at V came to 3 bases and at J to 9 bases, leaving 8 bases not matched to a gene. The CDR3 consists of 14 residues. The germline V gene encodes CDR1 SGHDT and CDR2 YYEEEE. The CDR3: CASSSVAGTFEQFF. The CDR3 DNA reads TGTGCCAGCAGCTCTGTAGCGGGGACGTTTGAGCAGTTCTTC.

This clonotype was found a few times. The chain uses TRBV20-1 and TRBJ1-1, with D unclear. The CDR3 has 15 amino acids. V was pared by 3 bases and J by 1 base, with 15 bases between. Germline loops: CDR1 DFQATT, CDR2 SNEGSKA (reference sequence). CDR3 DNA sequence: TGCAGTGCTAGCCCCGTTAAGGGAGGGAACACTGAAGCTTTCTTT. Translating gives CSASPVKGGNTEAFF.

The rearrangement links TRBV5-1 to TRBJ1-5, with D maybe TRBD1 (6 bases). The CDR3 length is 16 residues. Germline V gene sequence: CDR1 SGHRS, CDR2 YFSETQ. Trimming took 0 bases from V and 7 from J, leaving 17 bases between them. The CDR3 loop is CASSLVNRAIRQPQHF. The CDR3 region has the DNA TGCGCCAGCAGCTTGGTTAACAGGGCGATAAGGCAGCCCCAGCATTTT.

This clonotype turned up a few times. The V gene is TRBV3-1, the J gene TRBJ1-2; D is perhaps TRBD1 (6 bases). The CDR3 covers 14 residues. Germline assignment: CDR1 LGHDT and CDR2 YNNKEL (reference sequence). Trimming removed 1 base at V and 4 bases at J, with 10 bases between. The CDR3 nucleotides read TGTGCCAGCAGCCAAGGTTCAGGGGTCTATGGCTACACCTTC. Its translation: CASSQGSGVYGYTF.

Points on this clonotype: Since a much larger clone is just one base distant, this may be a read error. The chain carries TRBV6-5 and TRBJ1-2; tentative D call: TRBD1 (6 bases). CDR3 size: 14 residues. The germline gives CDR1 MNHEY, CDR2 SVGAGI. V lost 6 bases to trimming and J lost 0 bases, with 11 bases between them. The CDR3 loop is CASSWTASNYGYTF. DNA of the CDR3: TGTGCCAGCAGCTGGACAGCTTCTAACTATGGCTACACCTTC.